The source of this T cell receptor beta chain is a study of TIL therapy for anti-PD-1-resistant metastatic lung cancer. Study summary: Tumor harvest preceded PD-1/PD-L1 blockade, followed by nivolumab treatment.

Concerning this clone itself: Its antigen is unknown.

The CDR3 extends over 13 amino acids. Trimming pared 3 bases from V and 6 bases from J, leaving 14 bases between. The germline CDR1 and CDR2 sequences are GTSNPN and SVGIG (reference sequence). The libraries were made with immunoSEQ v3. TCRdb's copy holds only in-frame clones and misses some; the assay was immunoSEQ multiplex PCR. Here the sample spans tens of thousands of clones, roughly 87% being singletons. Study-wide results and limits: TIL clonotype persistence in blood showed no apparent association with response.

Time point in this sample: pre-treatment sample, taken before nivolumab and TIL therapy. The chain has TRBV30 and TRBJ1-1; maybe TRBD1 (6 bases). The receptor was isolated from a person aged 25 to 80 with non-small cell lung cancer. This sample comprised blood, obtained at baseline. DNA for the CDR3: TGTGCCTGGAGGAGAGGGGGGTTGGCTGAAGCTTTCTTT. It specifies CAWRRGGLAEAFF.